This T cell receptor (beta chain) is drawn from a study of T cells after posttransplantation cyclophosphamide. The study's findings and limits: After PTCy, TRB diversity resembled that of CNI/methotrexate controls. Donor-recipient repertoire similarity was low at 1-2 months, rising over year one.

Trimming took off 3 bases at V and 5 bases at J, with 7 bases between the two ends. This CDR3 is 12 amino acids long. Germline V gives CDR1 MGHDK, CDR2 SYGVNS. The method was immunoSEQ multiplex PCR; TCRdb's version includes in-frame clones alone and lacks a portion of them. There are roughly 15,000 clones in the sample, none observed a single time. This clone was observed many times. Its antigen is still unknown. A marrow graft followed busulfan-fludarabine conditioning, with cyclophosphamide on days +3 and +4. Sequencing used PBMCs, obtained 950 to 1,200 days after allogeneic stem cell transplant with posttransplant cyclophosphamide. The sequence came from a female patient in her 40s who received an allogeneic stem cell transplant from a related donor, was CMV-positive, and had no GVHD. A share of the T cells may be of graft donor origin. J is TRBJ1-1 and V is TRBV25-1, with D unresolved. CDR3 in DNA: TGTGCCAGCAGTGACCTCGGGACTGAAGCTTTCTTT. Its translation is CASSDLGTEAFF.